This T cell receptor beta chain was identified during a study of identical twins. The germline gives CDR1 KGHDR, CDR2 SFDVKD. V lost 3 bases and J lost 7, with 9 bases in between. CDR3 length: 12 residues. This clonotype has ten or more counts. TCRdb independently ran MiXCR on the 5' RACE reads; one entry per CDR3 protein. The repertoire holds fewer than 250,000 distinct CDR3 sequences, with about 7.5% as singletons. The same sample was also used in a study of yellow fever vaccine responses in identical twins.

The sequenced sample consisted of memory (CD45RO+) T cells sorted from blood. The V and J genes are TRBV24-1 and TRBJ2-7, with no clear D. The sequence came from a woman between 18 and 29 years old in good health. This CDR3 reads CATSDRTGEQYF. CDR3 in DNA: TGTGCCACCAGTGATCGGACCGGTGAGCAGTACTTC.